This entry lists 32 T cell receptor beta chains sequenced from one sample in a study of response to subunit inactivated influenza vaccine. Each CDR3 protein gets one entry after TCRdb re-called the RT-PCR reads with MiXCR. This table has hundreds of thousands of distinct CDR3 sequences, approximately 7.7% appearing once. The source material was PBMCs from blood, sampled 23 to 25 months after vaccination. The receptors derive from a man aged 50 to 69 who received an inactivated influenza vaccine.

The CDR3 here is CASATQGSNTEAFF. CDR3 sequence (DNA): TGTGCCAGCGCTACACAGGGATCGAACACTGAAGCTTTCTTT. This chain joins TRBV2 and TRBJ1-1; maybe TRBD1 (6 bases). The CDR3 covers 14 residues. In germline, CDR1 is SNHLY, CDR2 FYNNEI. Between the trimmed V and J ends, which lost 8 bases and 1 base, there was a span of 14 bases.

This clonotype was counted many times. The rearrangement joins TRBV4-2 to TRBJ2-1; a possible D gene is TRBD2 (6 bases). Germline CDR1 reads LGHNA; CDR2 reads YNFKEQ. CDR3 length equals 17 residues. With 2 bases removed from V and 0 bases from J, the gap between germline ends came to 14 bases. This CDR3 reads CASSQHGPGSSYNEQFF. CDR3 coding DNA: TGTGCCAGCAGCCAACATGGGCCCGGGAGCTCCTACAATGAGCAGTTCTTC.

The chain is built from TRBV20-1 and TRBJ1-5, with a tentative D call TRBD1 (6 bases). V lost 0 bases and J lost 6, with 12 bases in between. Germline CDR1 reads DFQATT; CDR2 reads SNEGSKA (reference sequence). CDR3 length: 14 residues. This CDR3 is CSARDPGGRQPQHF. The CDR3 DNA is TGCAGTGCTAGAGATCCCGGGGGCCGTCAGCCCCAGCATTTT.

This clonotype occurred a few times. The chain uses TRBV30 and TRBJ2-3, with D possibly TRBD1 on 5 matching bases. V lost 0 bases and J 0 bases, leaving 7 bases between the germline ends. There are 14 residues in the CDR3. Germline assignment: CDR1 GTSNPN and CDR2 SVGIG (reference sequence). Here the CDR3 reads CAWSVGASTDTQYF. The CDR3 DNA is TGTGCCTGGAGTGTAGGGGCTAGCACAGATACGCAGTATTTT.

This clonotype has a handful of counts. This rearrangement joins TRBV12-3 or TRBV12-4 to TRBJ2-2; D ambiguous. This CDR3 region has 14 residues. Trimming left V 6 bases short and J 6 bases short, with 14 bases between. The CDR3: CASSESSRPGELFF. CDR3 DNA sequence: TGTGCCAGCAGCGAATCCTCCAGACCCGGGGAGCTGTTTTTT.

This clonotype has a handful of counts. The V gene is TRBV6-2 or TRBV6-3, the J gene TRBJ2-5, with D possibly being TRBD2 (6 bases). Germline V gene data show CDR1 as MNHEY and CDR2 as SVGEGT. This CDR3 is 16 amino acids long. V gave up 7 bases and J gave up 6 bases, with 24 bases separating them. The CDR3: CASNSQPWRGEQTQYF. CDR3 nucleotides: TGTGCCAGCAATAGTCAACCCTGGCGGGGCGAACAGACCCAGTACTTC.

Ten or more counts support this clonotype. The CDR3 nucleotides are TGTGCCAGCCGTTTGGACACTGAAGCTTTCTTT. This translates into CASRLDTEAFF. The chain recombines TRBV5-5 with TRBJ1-1, with D unclear. The length of the CDR3 is 11 residues. Per the germline V gene, CDR1 is SGHKS and CDR2 is YYEKEE (reference sequence). Trimming removed 7 bases at V and 3 bases at J, with 7 bases between.

V is TRBV6-2 or TRBV6-3 and J is TRBJ2-7, with TRBD2 identical over 10 bases. This CDR3 has 14 amino acids. Germline V CDR1 and CDR2: MNHEY, SVGEGT. With V trimmed by 4 bases and J by 2 bases, 2 bases remained unmatched. The CDR3 protein is CASSSGLATYEQYF. CDR3 DNA sequence: TGTGCCAGCAGTTCGGGACTAGCGACCTACGAGCAGTACTTC.

This clonotype was picked up many times. CDR3 amino acids: CSVGGSYEQYF. In DNA, the CDR3 is TGCAGCGTGGGAGGATCCTACGAGCAGTACTTC. The chain couples TRBV29-1 to TRBJ2-7; tentatively, D is TRBD2 (6 bases). Germline lookup yields CDR1 SQVTM and CDR2 ANQGSEA. Trimming cost V 6 bases and J 1 base, with 7 bases left between them. This CDR3 spans 11 amino acids.

This clonotype appeared many times. This rearrangement joins TRBV7-2 to TRBJ1-1; D is unclear. The CDR3 is 14 residues long. V dropped 5 bases and J dropped 1 base, with 11 bases sitting between them. Germline CDR1 reads SGHTA; CDR2 reads FQGNSA. CDR3 protein: CASSHTRENTEAFF. The CDR3 region has the DNA TGTGCCAGCAGCCATACACGGGAGAACACTGAAGCTTTCTTT. The full variable domain, with the rest looked up from reference TRBV7-2 and TRBJ1-1, is GAGVSQSPSNKVTEKGKDVELRCDPISGHTALYWYRQSLGQGLEFLIYFQGNSAPDKSGLPSDRFSAERTGGSVSTLTIQRTQQEDSAVYLCASSHTRENTEAFFGQGTRLTVV.

A few counts support this clonotype. The rearrangement links TRBV15 to TRBJ2-1; 8 bases align to TRBD2. V lost 0 bases and J lost 7; bases outside the gene matches: 5. Germline CDR1 LNHNV, CDR2 YYDKDF (reference sequence). The CDR3 runs 15 residues. DNA for the CDR3: TGTGCCACCAGCAGAGAGACGGGGGGGCGTAATGAGCAGTTCTTC. It is translated as CATSRETGGRNEQFF.

The chain recombines TRBV4-1 with TRBJ2-5, with 10 bases aligning to TRBD1. J gave up 5 bases and V 4 bases, and 10 bases lay outside the gene matches. Germline CDR1 and CDR2: MGHRA and YSYEKL. This CDR3 is 16 amino acids long. The CDR3 loop is CASSPKDRGPGETQYF. The CDR3, as DNA: TGCGCCAGCAGCCCTAAAGACAGGGGGCCTGGGGAGACCCAGTACTTC.

The chain employs TRBV30 and TRBJ2-5; 8 nucleotides match TRBD1. The germline gives CDR1 GTSNPN, CDR2 SVGIG (reference sequence). Trimming removed 2 bases from V and 5 bases from J; junction bases left unmatched: 4. The CDR3 consists of 13 residues. Here the CDR3 reads CAWSRQGPETQYF. DNA for the CDR3: TGTGCCTGGAGTCGACAGGGGCCGGAGACCCAGTACTTC.

This clonotype appeared many times. The rearrangement uses TRBV7-2 and TRBJ2-7, with a tentative D call TRBD2 (6 bases). Trimming removed 7 bases at V and 2 bases at J, with 12 bases between. Germline CDR1 SGHTA, CDR2 FQGNSA. This CDR3 spans 13 amino acids. CDR3: CASTVAGPYEQYF. The CDR3 DNA sequence: TGTGCCAGCACCGTCGCGGGGCCCTACGAGCAGTACTTC. Full variable domain (outside the CDR3, taken from reference TRBV7-2 and TRBJ2-7): GAGVSQSPSNKVTEKGKDVELRCDPISGHTALYWYRQSLGQGLEFLIYFQGNSAPDKSGLPSDRFSAERTGGSVSTLTIQRTQQEDSAVYLCASTVAGPYEQYFGPGTRLTVT.

Only a few counts were recorded for this clonotype. CDR3 sequence: CSAGFRAFF. In DNA, the CDR3 is TGCAGTGCCGGTTTTCGAGCTTTCTTT. The V call is TRBV20-1, the J call TRBJ1-1; D is ambiguous. Per the germline V gene, CDR1 is DFQATT and CDR2 is SNEGSKA (reference sequence). The CDR3 totals 9 residues. Trimming removed 6 bases at V and 10 bases at J, with 9 bases between.

This clonotype came up a few times. This chain connects TRBV12-3 or TRBV12-4 to TRBJ2-1, with a weak D call TRBD2 (7 bases). Deletions cut 7 bases from V and 3 bases from J, with 16 bases between. There are 15 residues in the CDR3. The CDR3 DNA reads TGTGCCAGCACCCTGGGGGCGGGGGTCTACAATGAGCAGTTCTTC. Its translation is CASTLGAGVYNEQFF.

This clonotype was detected many times. The chain employs TRBV5-1 and TRBJ2-1; D may be TRBD1 (5 bases). The length of the CDR3 is 13 residues. Germline V lookup: CDR1 SGHRS, CDR2 YFSETQ. Between the trimmed V and J ends, which lost 3 bases and 6 bases, there was a span of 10 bases. CDR3 bases: TGCGCCAGCAGCTCGACAGCCTTCAATGAGCAGTTCTTC. This gives the protein CASSSTAFNEQFF.

This clonotype has more than one count but fewer than ten. This chain uses TRBV6-1 with TRBJ1-2, with D unresolved. This CDR3 comprises 14 residues. The ends were cut back, 5 bases at V and 2 bases at J, with 12 bases in the middle. Germline CDR1 MNHNS, CDR2 SASEGT. CDR3 in amino acids: CASSHGPENYGYTF. CDR3 sequence (DNA): TGTGCCAGCAGTCATGGACCGGAAAACTATGGCTACACCTTC.

The gene calls are TRBV4-2 and TRBJ2-4; TRBD1 matches 8 bases. Germline V gene data show CDR1 as LGHNA and CDR2 as YNFKEQ. The CDR3 has 16 residues. With 1 base clipped from V and 0 bases from J, the junction kept 2 bases outside the gene matches. As DNA, the CDR3 is TGTGCCAGCAGCCAAGGGACAGGGCTAGCCAAAAACATTCAGTACTTC. This translates into CASSQGTGLAKNIQYF.

This clonotype occurred a few times. The gene calls are TRBV4-2 and TRBJ2-5; 15 bases map to TRBD2. V dropped 2 bases and J dropped 0; count of bases not matched to a gene: 7. From germline, CDR1 is LGHNA and CDR2 YNFKEQ. This CDR3 is 19 amino acids long. The CDR3 DNA reads as TGTGCCAGCAGCCAAATCCAAAGGACTAGCGGGGGGGACCAAGAGACCCAGTACTTC. This sequence encodes CASSQIQRTSGGDQETQYF.

The chain combines TRBV5-6 with TRBJ2-1; 9 nucleotides agree with TRBD1. The V and J ends lost 4 bases and 9 bases, in that order; junction bases with no gene match: 14. Germline-derived CDR1 and CDR2 are SGHDT and YYEEEE. CDR3 length equals 16 residues. The CDR3 region has the DNA TGTGCCAGCAGCCGCACGGGAGACAGGGGGTTGGTTGAGCAGTTCTTC. Protein sequence: CASSRTGDRGLVEQFF. Drawing the rest from reference TRBV5-6 and TRBJ2-1, the complete variable domain is DAGVTQSPTHLIKTRGQQVTLRCSPKSGHDTVSWYQQALGQGPQFIFQYYEEEERQRGNFPDRFSGHQFPNYSSELNVNALLLGDSALYLCASSRTGDRGLVEQFFGPGTRLTVL.

Ten or more counts support this clonotype. The chain links TRBV4-3 to TRBJ2-7; 7 nucleotides match TRBD2. This CDR3 has 16 amino acids. CDR1 LGHNA and CDR2 YSLEER come from the germline V gene. V was clipped by 0 bases and J by 3 bases; unmatched bases: 8. The CDR3 loop reads CASSQDLNGRYYEQYF. CDR3 bases: TGCGCCAGCAGCCAAGATTTAAACGGGAGGTACTACGAGCAGTACTTC.

The V gene is TRBV7-9, the J gene TRBJ2-1; no definite D call. This CDR3 spans 14 amino acids. CDR1 and CDR2 (germline): SEHNR, FQNEAQ (reference sequence). With 5 bases removed from V and 2 bases from J, the gap between germline ends came to 10 bases. The CDR3 is CASSPGLTYNEQFF. The CDR3 nucleotides read TGTGCCAGCAGCCCCGGATTAACCTACAATGAGCAGTTCTTC. The full variable domain, in which reference TRBV7-9 and TRBJ2-1 provide the parts outside the CDR3, is DTGVSQNPRHKITKRGQNVTFRCDPISEHNRLYWYRQTLGQGPEFLTYFQNEAQLEKSRLLSDRFSAERPKGSFSTLEIQRTEQGDSAMYLCASSPGLTYNEQFFGPGTRLTVL.

This clonotype was detected once. The J gene is TRBJ2-1, the V gene TRBV20-1, with 7 bases that match TRBD2. With V trimmed by 5 bases and J by 0 bases, 10 bases remained unmatched. Germline assignment: CDR1 DFQATT and CDR2 SNEGSKA (reference sequence). The CDR3 extends over 16 amino acids. DNA for the CDR3: TGCAGTGCTCAGCGGGGCCCCCTAAGCTCCTACAATGAGCAGTTCTTC. Translating it yields CSAQRGPLSSYNEQFF.

The rearrangement links TRBV4-3 to TRBJ2-5; 8 bases fit TRBD1. The V gene's germline CDR1 is LGHNA and CDR2 YSLEER. The CDR3 is 15 amino acids. V lost 1 base to trimming and J lost 5 bases; unmatched junction nucleotides: 6. The CDR3 DNA sequence: TGCGCCAGCAGCCAAGTTCAGGGGGCATGGGAGACCCAGTACTTC. Amino acids: CASSQVQGAWETQYF.

In this sample, this clonotype turned up many times. The rearrangement uses TRBV4-3 and TRBJ2-3; D perhaps matches TRBD2 (7 bases). V dropped 2 bases and J dropped 2 bases, with 20 bases sitting between them. The length of the CDR3 is 18 residues. The germline V gene encodes CDR1 LGHNA and CDR2 YSLEER. CDR3 bases: TGCGCCAGCAGCCAAAAACAGACCGCGGGGGCTCCCACAGATACGCAGTATTTT. Translating it yields CASSQKQTAGAPTDTQYF.

This clonotype was counted at least ten times. The chain employs TRBV7-9 and TRBJ1-3; D is possibly TRBD1 (6 bases). V was shortened by 5 bases and J by 2 bases, with 19 bases between the two germline ends. CDR3 length equals 17 residues. The germline CDR1 and CDR2 sequences are SEHNR and FQNEAQ (reference sequence). The CDR3 reads CASSGGGQYYTGNTIYF. The DNA of the CDR3 is TGTGCCAGCAGCGGAGGGGGACAATACTATACTGGAAACACCATATATTTT. Variable domain in full (rest from reference TRBV7-9 and TRBJ1-3): DTGVSQNPRHKITKRGQNVTFRCDPISEHNRLYWYRQTLGQGPEFLTYFQNEAQLEKSRLLSDRFSAERPKGSFSTLEIQRTEQGDSAMYLCASSGGGQYYTGNTIYFGEGSWLTVV.

This chain joins TRBV10-3 and TRBJ2-2; TRBD2 agrees at 13 bases. V lost 5 bases and J lost 4; bases outside the gene matches: 10. The germline V gene has CDR1 ENHRY and CDR2 SYGVKD. The CDR3 runs to 18 residues. The CDR3 DNA reads as TGTGCCATCAGTTTCCGGACTAGCGGGAGATACGCCACCGGGGAGCTGTTTTTT. Translating gives CAISFRTSGRYATGELFF.

The chain uses TRBV15 and TRBJ2-3; D remains ambiguous. Looked up from germline, CDR1 is LNHNV and CDR2 is YYDKDF (reference sequence). V lost 8 bases and J lost 2, with 8 bases in between. This CDR3 has 12 residues. DNA of the CDR3: TGTGCCACCCGGCAGGACACAGATACGCAGTATTTT. It codes for CATRQDTDTQYF.

The chain carries TRBV6-2 or TRBV6-3 and TRBJ2-3; D may be TRBD1 or TRBD2 (6 bases each). The V end was cut by 7 bases, the J end by 1 base, with 12 bases between. In germline, CDR1 is MNHEY, CDR2 SVGEGT. The CDR3 is 14 amino acids. The CDR3 region has the DNA TGTGCCAGCAAGGGGGGCTGGGGCACAGATACGCAGTATTTT. Protein: CASKGGWGTDTQYF.

A few counts support this clonotype. The gene calls are TRBV6-5 and TRBJ2-3; TRBD2 aligns across 10 bases. V shed 4 bases and J 5 bases; nucleotides not matched to a gene: 12. In germline, CDR1 is MNHEY, CDR2 SVGAGI. The length of the CDR3 is 17 residues. DNA for the CDR3: TGTGCCAGCAGTTCGTCTCTCCTAGCGGGAGTTAGAGATACGCAGTATTTT. This encodes CASSSSLLAGVRDTQYF.

This clonotype appeared many times. The V gene is TRBV6-1, the J gene TRBJ2-1; D is tentatively TRBD1 or TRBD2 (5 bases each). The germline V gene encodes CDR1 MNHNS and CDR2 SASEGT. V dropped 8 bases and J dropped 6 bases, with 17 bases sitting between them. This CDR3 is 14 amino acids long. The CDR3 region has the DNA TGTGCCAGCGGCCCAGGGAGTTTGGGCAATGAGCAGTTCTTC. Its protein is CASGPGSLGNEQFF.